This TCR beta chain was identified during a study of OX40 agonist ivuxolimab in advanced cancers. Study-wide background: Intravenous ivuxolimab at 0.01 to 10 mg/kg was given to patients every 2 weeks. Two cutaneous melanoma patients and one hepatocellular carcinoma patient, three in all, had partial responses.

Produced via immunoSEQ multiplex PCR; TCRdb's table is partial and in-frame only. The data show tens of thousands of clones, 80% to 95% seen once. The CDR3 sequence is 12 residues long. V was pared by 3 bases and J by 5 bases, with 7 bases between. Germline values: CDR1 SGHAT, CDR2 FQNNGV. General study findings and limits: By week 6 at 0.1 to 3.0 mg/kg, blood CD4+ and CD8+ T cells had expanded clonally.

As for this clone: Its specificity is unknown.

The sequenced sample was CD4+ or CD8+ T cells sorted from blood, obtained in a trial of the OX40 agonist ivuxolimab. The sequence derives from an adult with an advanced solid tumor such as melanoma, head and neck, liver or kidney cancer. The chain carries TRBV11-2 and TRBJ2-5; D is perhaps TRBD1 (6 bases). CDR3 amino acids: CASSFQGETQYF. For the CDR3, the DNA is TGTGCCAGCAGCTTCCAGGGGGAGACCCAGTACTTC. Variable domain in full (rest from reference TRBV11-2 and TRBJ2-5): EAGVAQSPRYKIIEKRQSVAFWCNPISGHATLYWYQQILGQGPKLLIQFQNNGVVDDSQLPKDRFSAERLKGVDSTLKIQPAKLEDSAVYLCASSFQGETQYFGPGTRLLVL.